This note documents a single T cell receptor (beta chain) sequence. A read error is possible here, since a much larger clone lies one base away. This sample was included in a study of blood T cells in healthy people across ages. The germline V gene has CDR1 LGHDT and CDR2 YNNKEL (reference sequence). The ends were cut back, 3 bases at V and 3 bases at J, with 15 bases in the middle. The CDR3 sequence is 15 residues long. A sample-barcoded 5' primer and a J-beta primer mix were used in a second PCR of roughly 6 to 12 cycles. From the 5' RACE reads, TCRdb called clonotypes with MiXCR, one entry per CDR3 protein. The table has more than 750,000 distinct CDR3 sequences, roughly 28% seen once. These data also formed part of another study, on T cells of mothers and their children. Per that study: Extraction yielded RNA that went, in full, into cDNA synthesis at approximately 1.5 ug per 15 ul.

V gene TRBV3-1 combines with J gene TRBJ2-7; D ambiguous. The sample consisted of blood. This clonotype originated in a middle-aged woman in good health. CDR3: CASSHLGSGCYEQYF. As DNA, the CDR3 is TGTGCCAGCAGCCACCTTGGTTCGGGCTGCTACGAGCAGTACTTC.